This T cell receptor beta chain was observed in a study of T cell repertoires in cytomegalovirus infection. General study points: CMV-specific TCR beta clonotypes restricted by HLA-C dominated the ex vivo response. Carriers of CMV plus the relevant HLA were identified by cumulative public TCR beta family frequency.

This clonotype has a handful of counts. Its cognate antigen is unknown. TCRdb processed the reads anew with MiXCR; each CDR3 protein has one entry. The sample has approximately 500,000 distinct CDR3 sequences, approximately 26% seen once. With 7 bases clipped from V and 5 bases from J, the junction kept 21 bases outside the gene matches. There are 18 residues in the CDR3. The V gene's germline CDR1 is MNHEY and CDR2 SVGEGT. The clonotype was recovered from a human donor in good health (CMV status not recorded). Some clones in this sample may be carry-over from other donors' samples. The genes are TRBV6-2 or TRBV6-3 and TRBJ2-5; 8 bases fit TRBD2. Sequencing was done on a sample of PBMCs. CDR3: CASTSGVLSGRIDETQYF. The CDR3, as DNA: TGTGCCAGCACATCCGGTGTTTTAAGCGGGAGAATCGACGAGACCCAGTACTTC.